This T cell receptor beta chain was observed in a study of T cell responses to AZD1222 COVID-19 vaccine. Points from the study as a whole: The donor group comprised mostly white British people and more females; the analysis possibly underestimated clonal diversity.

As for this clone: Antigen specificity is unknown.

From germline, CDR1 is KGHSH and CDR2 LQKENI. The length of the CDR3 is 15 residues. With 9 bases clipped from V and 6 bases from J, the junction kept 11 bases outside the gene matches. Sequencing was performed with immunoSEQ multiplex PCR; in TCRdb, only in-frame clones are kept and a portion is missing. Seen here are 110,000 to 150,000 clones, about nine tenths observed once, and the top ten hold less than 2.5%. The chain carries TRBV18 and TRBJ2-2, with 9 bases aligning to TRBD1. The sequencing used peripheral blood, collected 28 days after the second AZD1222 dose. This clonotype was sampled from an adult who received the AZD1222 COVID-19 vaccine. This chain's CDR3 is CASSGQGSSAGELFF. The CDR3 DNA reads TGTGCCAGTTCAGGACAGGGGTCCTCAGCCGGGGAGCTGTTTTTT.